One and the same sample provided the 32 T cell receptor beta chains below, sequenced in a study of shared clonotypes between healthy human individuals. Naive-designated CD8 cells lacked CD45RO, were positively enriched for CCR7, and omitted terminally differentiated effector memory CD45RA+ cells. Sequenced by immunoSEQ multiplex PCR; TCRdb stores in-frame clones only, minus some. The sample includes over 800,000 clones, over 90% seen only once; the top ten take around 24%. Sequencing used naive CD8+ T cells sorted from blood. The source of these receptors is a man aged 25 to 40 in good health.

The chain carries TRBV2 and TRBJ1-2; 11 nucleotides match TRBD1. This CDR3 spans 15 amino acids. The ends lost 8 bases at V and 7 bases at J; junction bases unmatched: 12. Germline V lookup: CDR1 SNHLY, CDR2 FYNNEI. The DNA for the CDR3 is TGTGCCAGCGCGGACTCGGGACAGGGGGGGAGTGGCTACACCTTC. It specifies CASADSGQGGSGYTF.

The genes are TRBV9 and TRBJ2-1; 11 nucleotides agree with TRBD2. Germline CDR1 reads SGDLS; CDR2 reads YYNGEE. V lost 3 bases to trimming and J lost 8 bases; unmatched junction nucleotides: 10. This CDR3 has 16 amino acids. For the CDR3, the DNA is TGTGCCAGCAGCGCCCATACTAGCGGGAGTTACGATGAGCAGTTCTTC. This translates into CASSAHTSGSYDEQFF.

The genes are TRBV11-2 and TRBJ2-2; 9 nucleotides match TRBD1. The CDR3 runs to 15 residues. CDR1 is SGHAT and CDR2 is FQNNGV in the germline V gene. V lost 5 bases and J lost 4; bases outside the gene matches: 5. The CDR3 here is CASSAGTGSTGELFF. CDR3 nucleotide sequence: TGTGCCAGCAGCGCTGGGACAGGGAGCACCGGGGAGCTGTTTTTT.

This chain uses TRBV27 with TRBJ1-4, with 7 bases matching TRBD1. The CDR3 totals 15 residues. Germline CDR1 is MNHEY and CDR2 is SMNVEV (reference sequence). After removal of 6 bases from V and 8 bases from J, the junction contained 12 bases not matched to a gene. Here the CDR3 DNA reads TGTGCCAGCAGGCCTACGACAGGGAGTCGGGAAAAACTGTTTTTT. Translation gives CASRPTTGSREKLFF.

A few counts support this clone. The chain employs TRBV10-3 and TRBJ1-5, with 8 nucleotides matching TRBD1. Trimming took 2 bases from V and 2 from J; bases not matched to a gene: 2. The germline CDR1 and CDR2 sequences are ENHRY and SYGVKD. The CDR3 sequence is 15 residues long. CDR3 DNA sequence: TGTGCCATCAGTGAGACGGGACAGGGCAATCAGCCCCAGCATTTT. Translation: CAISETGQGNQPQHF.

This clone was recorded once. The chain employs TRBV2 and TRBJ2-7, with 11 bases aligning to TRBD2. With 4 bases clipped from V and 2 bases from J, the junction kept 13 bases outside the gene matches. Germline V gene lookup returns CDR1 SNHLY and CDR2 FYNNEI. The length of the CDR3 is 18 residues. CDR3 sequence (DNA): TGTGCCAGCAGTGCTTTAGGCCCGACTAGCGGGATTCCCTACGAGCAGTACTTC. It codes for CASSALGPTSGIPYEQYF.

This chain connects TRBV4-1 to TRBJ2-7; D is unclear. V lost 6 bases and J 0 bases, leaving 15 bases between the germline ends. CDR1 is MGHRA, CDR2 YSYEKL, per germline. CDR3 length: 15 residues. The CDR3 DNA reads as TGCGCCAGCAGTTCGCTGGTTAGTAGCTCCTACGAGCAGTACTTC. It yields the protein CASSSLVSSSYEQYF.

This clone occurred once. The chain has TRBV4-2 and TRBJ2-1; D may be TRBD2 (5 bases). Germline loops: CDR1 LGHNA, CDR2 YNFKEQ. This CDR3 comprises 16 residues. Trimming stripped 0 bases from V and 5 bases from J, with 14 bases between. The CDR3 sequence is CASSQEIGMGDNEQFF. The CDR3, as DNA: TGTGCCAGCAGCCAAGAGATTGGGATGGGAGACAATGAGCAGTTCTTC.

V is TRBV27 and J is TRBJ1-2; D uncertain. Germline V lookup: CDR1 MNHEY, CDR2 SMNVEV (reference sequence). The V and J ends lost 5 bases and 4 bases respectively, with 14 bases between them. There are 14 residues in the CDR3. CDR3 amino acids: CASSPLARSYGYTF. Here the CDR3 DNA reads TGTGCCAGCAGTCCCCTGGCGAGGAGCTATGGCTACACCTTC.

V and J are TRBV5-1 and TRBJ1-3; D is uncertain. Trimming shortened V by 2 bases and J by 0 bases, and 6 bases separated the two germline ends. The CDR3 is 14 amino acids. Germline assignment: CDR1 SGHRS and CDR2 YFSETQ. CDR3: CASSFGSSGNTIYF. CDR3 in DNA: TGCGCCAGCAGCTTCGGGAGCTCTGGAAACACCATATATTTT.

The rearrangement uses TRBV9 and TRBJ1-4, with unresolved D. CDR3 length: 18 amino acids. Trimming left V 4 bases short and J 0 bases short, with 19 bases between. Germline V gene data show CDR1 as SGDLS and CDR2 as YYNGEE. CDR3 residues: CASSTSRIGDATNEKLFF. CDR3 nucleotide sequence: TGTGCCAGCAGCACTAGCCGGATCGGGGATGCAACTAATGAAAAACTGTTTTTT.

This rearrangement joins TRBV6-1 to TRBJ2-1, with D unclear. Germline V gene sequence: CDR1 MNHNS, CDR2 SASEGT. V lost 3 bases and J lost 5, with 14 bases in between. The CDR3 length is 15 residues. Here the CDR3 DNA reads TGTGCCAGCAGTGAGCTAGTTTGGGCAAACAATGAGCAGTTCTTC. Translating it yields CASSELVWANNEQFF.

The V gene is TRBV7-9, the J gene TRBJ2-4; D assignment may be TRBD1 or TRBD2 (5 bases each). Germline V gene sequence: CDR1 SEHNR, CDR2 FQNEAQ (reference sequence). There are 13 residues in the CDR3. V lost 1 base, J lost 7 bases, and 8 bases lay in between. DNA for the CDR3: TGTGCCAGCAGCTTAGGCCGGGACAACATTCAGTACTTC. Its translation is CASSLGRDNIQYF.

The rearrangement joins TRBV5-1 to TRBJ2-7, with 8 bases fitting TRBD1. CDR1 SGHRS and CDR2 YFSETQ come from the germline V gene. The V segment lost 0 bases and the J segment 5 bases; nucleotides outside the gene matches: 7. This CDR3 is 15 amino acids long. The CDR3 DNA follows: TGCGCCAGCAGCTTGGGGACAGGGCCTCTTGACGAGCAGTACTTC. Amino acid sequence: CASSLGTGPLDEQYF.

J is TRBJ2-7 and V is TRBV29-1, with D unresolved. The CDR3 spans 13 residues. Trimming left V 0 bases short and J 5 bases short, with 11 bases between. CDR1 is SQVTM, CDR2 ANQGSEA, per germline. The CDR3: CSVEDPLRDEQYF. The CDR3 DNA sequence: TGCAGCGTTGAAGATCCTCTCCGCGACGAGCAGTACTTC.

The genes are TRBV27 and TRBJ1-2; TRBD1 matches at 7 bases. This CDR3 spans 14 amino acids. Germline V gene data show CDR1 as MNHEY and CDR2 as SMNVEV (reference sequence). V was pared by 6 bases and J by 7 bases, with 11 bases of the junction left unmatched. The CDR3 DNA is TGTGCCAGCAGAAGGGACAGTTATCAGGCTGGCTACACCTTC. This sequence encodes CASRRDSYQAGYTF.

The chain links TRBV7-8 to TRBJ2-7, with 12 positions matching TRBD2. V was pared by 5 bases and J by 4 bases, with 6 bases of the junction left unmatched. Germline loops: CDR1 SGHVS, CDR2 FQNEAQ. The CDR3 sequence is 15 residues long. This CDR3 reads CASSPETSGSYEQYF. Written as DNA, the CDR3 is TGTGCCAGCAGCCCCGAGACTAGCGGGAGTTACGAGCAGTACTTC.

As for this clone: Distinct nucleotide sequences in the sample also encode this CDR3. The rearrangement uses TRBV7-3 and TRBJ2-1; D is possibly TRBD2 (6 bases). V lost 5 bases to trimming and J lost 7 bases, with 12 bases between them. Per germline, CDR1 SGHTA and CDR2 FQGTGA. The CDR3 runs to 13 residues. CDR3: CASSLRSGNEQFF. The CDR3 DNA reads TGTGCCAGCAGCCTCCGGAGCGGGAATGAGCAGTTCTTC.

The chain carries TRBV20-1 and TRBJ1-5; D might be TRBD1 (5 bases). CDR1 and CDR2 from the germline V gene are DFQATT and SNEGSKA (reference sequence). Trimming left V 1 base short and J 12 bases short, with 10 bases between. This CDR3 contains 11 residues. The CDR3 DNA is TGCAGTGCTAGAGGGTCCGGGGGCCAGCATTTT. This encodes CSARGSGGQHF.

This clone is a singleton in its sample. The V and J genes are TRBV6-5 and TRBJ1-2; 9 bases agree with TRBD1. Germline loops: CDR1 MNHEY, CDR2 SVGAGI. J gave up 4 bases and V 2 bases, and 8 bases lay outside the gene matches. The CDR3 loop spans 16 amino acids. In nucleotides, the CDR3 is TGTGCCAGCAGTTACGGGACAGGGACGGGTGGCTATGGCTACACCTTC. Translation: CASSYGTGTGGYGYTF.

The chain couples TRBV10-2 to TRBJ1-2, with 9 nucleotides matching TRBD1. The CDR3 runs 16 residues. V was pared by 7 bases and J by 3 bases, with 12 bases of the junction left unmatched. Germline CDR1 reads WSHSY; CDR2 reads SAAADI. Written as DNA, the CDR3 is TGCGCCAGCATGCGGGAACAGGGGGCGCGGCACTATGGCTACACCTTC. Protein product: CASMREQGARHYGYTF.

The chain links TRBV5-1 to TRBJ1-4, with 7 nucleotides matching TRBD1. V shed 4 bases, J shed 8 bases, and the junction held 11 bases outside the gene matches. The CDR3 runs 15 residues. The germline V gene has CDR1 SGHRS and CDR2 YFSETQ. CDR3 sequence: CASSLQTGWREKLFF. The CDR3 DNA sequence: TGCGCCAGCAGCCTACAGACAGGGTGGAGAGAAAAACTGTTTTTT.

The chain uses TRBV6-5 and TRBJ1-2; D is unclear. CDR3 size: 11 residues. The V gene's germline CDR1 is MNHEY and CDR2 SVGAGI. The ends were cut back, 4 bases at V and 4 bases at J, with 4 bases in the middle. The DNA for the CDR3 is TGTGCCAGCAGTTCCACCTATGGCTACACCTTC. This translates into CASSSTYGYTF.

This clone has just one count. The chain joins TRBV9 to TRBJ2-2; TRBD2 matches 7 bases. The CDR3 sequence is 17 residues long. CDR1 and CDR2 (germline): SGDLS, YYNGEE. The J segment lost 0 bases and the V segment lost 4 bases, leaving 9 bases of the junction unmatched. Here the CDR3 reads CASSYSLALANTGELFF. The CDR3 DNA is TGTGCCAGCAGCTACTCACTAGCGCTCGCGAACACCGGGGAGCTGTTTTTT.

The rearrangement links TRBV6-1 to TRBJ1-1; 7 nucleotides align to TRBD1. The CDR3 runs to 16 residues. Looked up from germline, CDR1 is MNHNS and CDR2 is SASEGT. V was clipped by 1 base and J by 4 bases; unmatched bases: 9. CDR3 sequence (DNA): TGTGCCAGCAGTGAAGGTAGGGGGCGTCTTAGCACTGAAGCTTTCTTT. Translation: CASSEGRGRLSTEAFF.

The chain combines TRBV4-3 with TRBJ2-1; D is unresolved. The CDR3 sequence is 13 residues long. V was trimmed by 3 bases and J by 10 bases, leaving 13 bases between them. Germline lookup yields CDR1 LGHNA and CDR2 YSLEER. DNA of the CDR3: TGCGCCAGCAGCCAGCTAATGGACCCAGAGCAGTTCTTC. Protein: CASSQLMDPEQFF.

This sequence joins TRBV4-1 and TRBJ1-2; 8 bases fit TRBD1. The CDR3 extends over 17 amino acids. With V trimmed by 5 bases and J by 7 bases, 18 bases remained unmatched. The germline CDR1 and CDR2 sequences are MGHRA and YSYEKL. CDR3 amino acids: CASSNEINVETGVGYTF. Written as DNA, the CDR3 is TGCGCCAGCAGCAACGAAATAAATGTTGAGACAGGGGTTGGCTACACCTTC.

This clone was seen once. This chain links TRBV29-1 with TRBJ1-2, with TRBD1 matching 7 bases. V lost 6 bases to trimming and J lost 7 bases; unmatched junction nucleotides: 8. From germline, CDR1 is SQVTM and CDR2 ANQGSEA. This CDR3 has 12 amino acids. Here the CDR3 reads CSVLTGEAGYTF. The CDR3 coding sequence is TGCAGCGTGCTTACAGGGGAGGCTGGCTACACCTTC.

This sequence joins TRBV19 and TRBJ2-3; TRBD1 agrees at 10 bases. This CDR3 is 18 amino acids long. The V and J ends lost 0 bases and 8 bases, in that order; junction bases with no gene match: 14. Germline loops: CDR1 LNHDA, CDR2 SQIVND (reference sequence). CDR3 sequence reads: CASSIDGVLGTGAVTQYF. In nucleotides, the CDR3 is TGTGCCAGTAGTATAGATGGGGTTTTGGGGACAGGGGCCGTTACGCAGTATTTT.

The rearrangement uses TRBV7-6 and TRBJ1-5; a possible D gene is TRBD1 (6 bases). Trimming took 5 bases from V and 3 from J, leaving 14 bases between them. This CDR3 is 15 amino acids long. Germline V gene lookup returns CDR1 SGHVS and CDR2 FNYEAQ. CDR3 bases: TGTGCCAGCAGCCCAGGGGCGTCGCCCAATCAGCCCCAGCATTTT. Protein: CASSPGASPNQPQHF.

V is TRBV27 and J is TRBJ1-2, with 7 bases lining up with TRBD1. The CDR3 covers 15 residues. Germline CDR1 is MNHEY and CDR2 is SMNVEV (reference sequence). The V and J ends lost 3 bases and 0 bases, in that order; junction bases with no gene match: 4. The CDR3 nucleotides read TGTGCCAGCAGTTTTACCCAGGGGGCTAACTATGGCTACACCTTC. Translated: CASSFTQGANYGYTF.

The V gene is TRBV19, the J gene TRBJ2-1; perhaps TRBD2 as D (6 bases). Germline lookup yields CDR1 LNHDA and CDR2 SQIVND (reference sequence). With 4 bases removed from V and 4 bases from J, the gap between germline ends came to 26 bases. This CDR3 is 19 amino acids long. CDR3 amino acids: CASSTGGGDQFGSYNEQFF. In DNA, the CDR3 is TGTGCCAGTAGTACCGGAGGCGGGGACCAATTCGGATCTTACAATGAGCAGTTCTTC.